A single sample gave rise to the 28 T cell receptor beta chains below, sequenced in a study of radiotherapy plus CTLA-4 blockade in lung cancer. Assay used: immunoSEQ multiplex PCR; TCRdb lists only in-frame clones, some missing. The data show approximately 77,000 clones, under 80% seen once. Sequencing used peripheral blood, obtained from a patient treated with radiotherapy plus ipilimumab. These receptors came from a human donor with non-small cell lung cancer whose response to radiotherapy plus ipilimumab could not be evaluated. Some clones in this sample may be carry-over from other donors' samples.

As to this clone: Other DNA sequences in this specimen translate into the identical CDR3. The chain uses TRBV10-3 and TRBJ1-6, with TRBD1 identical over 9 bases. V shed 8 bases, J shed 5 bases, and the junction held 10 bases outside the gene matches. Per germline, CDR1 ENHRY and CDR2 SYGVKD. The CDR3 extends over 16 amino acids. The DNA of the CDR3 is TGTGCCATCCACCGGGACAGGGACGACAATAATTCACCCCTCCACTTT. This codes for CAIHRDRDDNNSPLHF.

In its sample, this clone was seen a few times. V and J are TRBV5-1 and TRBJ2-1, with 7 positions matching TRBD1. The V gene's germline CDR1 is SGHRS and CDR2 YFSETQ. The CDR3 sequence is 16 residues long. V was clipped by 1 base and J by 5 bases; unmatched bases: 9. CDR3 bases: TGCGCCAGCAGCTTGAGGCAGGACAGGTGGGACAATGAGCAGTTCTTC. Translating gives CASSLRQDRWDNEQFF.

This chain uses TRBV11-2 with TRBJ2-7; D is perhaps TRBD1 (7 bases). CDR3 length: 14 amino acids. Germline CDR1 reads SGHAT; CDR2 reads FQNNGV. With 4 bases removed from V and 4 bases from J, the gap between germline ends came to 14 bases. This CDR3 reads CASSSLTGRYEQYF. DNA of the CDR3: TGTGCCAGCAGCTCCTTGACAGGGAGGTACGAGCAGTACTTC.

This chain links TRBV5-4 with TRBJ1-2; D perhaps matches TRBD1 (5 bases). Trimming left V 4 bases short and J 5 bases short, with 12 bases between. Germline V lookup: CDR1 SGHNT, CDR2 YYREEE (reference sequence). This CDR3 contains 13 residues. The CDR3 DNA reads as TGTGCCAGCAGCGCCGGGACTCAGTATGGCTACACCTTC. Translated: CASSAGTQYGYTF.

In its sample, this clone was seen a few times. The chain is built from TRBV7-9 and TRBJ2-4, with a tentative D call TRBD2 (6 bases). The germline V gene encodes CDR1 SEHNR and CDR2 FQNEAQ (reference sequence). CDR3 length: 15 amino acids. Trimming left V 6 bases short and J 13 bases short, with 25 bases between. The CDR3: CASSTPGKGAGSQYF. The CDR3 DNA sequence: TGTGCCAGCAGTACCCCGGGTAAAGGGGCGGGATCCCAGTACTTC.

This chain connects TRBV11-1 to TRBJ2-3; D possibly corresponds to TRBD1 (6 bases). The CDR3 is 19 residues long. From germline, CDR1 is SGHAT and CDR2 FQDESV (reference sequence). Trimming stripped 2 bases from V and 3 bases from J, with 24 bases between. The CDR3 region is CASSLRDNPPPGRTDTQYF. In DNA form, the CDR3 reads TGTGCCAGCAGCTTAAGGGACAACCCCCCGCCGGGTAGGACAGATACGCAGTATTTT.

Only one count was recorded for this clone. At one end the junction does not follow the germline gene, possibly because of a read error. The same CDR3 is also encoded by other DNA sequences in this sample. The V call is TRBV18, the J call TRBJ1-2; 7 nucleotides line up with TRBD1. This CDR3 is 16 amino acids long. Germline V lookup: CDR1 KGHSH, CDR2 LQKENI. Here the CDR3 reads CASSPRDSDLNYGYTF. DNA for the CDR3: TGTGCCAGCTCACCAAGGGACAGCGATCTTAACTATGGTTACACCTTC.

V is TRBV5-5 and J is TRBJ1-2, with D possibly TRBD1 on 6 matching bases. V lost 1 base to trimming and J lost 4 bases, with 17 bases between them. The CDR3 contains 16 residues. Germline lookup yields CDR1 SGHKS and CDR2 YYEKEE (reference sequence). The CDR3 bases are TGTGCCAGCAGCTTGAGGCCAGGGGCCATTGTCTATGGCTACACCTTC. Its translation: CASSLRPGAIVYGYTF.

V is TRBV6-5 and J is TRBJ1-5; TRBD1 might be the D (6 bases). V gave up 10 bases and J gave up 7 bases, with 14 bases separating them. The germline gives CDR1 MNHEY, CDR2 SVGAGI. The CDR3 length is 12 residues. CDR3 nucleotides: TGTGCCACCAGGCGGGGGCGACAGCCCCAGCATTTT. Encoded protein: CATRRGRQPQHF.

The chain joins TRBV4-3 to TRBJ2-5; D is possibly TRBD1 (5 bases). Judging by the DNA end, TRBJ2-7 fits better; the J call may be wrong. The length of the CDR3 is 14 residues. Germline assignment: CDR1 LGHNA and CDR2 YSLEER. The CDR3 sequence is CASSQTAGPYEQYF. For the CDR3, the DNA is TGCGCCAGCAGCCAGACGGCAGGGCCCTACGAGCAGTACTTC.

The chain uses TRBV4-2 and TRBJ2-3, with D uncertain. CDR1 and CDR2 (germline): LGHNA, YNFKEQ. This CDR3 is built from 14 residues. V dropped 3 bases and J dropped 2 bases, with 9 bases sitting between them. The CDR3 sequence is CASSHPEITDTQYF. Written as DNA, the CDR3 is TGTGCCAGCAGCCACCCCGAGATCACAGATACGCAGTATTTT.

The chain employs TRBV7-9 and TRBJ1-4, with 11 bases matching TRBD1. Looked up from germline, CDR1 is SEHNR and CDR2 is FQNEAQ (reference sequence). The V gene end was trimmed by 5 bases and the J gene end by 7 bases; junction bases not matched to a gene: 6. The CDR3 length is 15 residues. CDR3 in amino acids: CASSQGTGGLEKLFF. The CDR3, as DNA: TGTGCCAGCAGCCAAGGGACAGGGGGACTTGAAAAACTGTTTTTT.

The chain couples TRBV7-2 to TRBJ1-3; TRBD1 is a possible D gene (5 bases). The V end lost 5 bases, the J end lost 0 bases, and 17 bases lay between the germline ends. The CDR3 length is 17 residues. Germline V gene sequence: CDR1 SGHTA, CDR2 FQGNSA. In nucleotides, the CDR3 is TGTGCCAGCAGCCCCAACAGGTTGGGAAACTCTGGAAACACCATATATTTT. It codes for CASSPNRLGNSGNTIYF.

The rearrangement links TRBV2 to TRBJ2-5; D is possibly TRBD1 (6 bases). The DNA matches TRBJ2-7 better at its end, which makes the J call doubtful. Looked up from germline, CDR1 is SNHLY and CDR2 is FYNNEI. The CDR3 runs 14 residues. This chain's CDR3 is CASSEGNRASEQYF. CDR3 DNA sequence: TGTGCCAGCAGTGAAGGGAACAGGGCAAGCGAGCAGTACTTC.

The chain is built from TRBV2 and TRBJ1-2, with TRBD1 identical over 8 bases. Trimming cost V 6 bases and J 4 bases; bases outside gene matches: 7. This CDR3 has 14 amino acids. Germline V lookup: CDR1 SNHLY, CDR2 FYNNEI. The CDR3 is CASSFMGQAYGYTF. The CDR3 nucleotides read TGTGCCAGCAGCTTTATGGGACAGGCCTATGGCTACACCTTC.

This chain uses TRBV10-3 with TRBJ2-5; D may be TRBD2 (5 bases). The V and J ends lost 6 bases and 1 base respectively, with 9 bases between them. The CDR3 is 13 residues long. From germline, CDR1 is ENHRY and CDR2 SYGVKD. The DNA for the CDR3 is TGTGCCATCAGCTCCGGGGTCCAAGAGACCCAGTACTTC. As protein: CAISSGVQETQYF.

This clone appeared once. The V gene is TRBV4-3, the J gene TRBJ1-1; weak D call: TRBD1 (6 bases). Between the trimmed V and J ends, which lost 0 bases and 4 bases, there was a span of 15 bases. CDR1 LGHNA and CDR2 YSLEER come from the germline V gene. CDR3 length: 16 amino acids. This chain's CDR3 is CASSQEVQGWGTEAFF. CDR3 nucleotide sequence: TGCGCCAGCAGCCAAGAAGTACAGGGCTGGGGCACTGAAGCTTTCTTT.

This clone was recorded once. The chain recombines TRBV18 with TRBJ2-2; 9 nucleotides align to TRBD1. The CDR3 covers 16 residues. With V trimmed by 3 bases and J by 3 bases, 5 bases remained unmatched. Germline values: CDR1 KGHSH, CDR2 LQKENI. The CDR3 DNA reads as TGTGCCAGCTCACCCCGGACAGGGGAGGACACCGGGGAGCTGTTTTTT. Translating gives CASSPRTGEDTGELFF.

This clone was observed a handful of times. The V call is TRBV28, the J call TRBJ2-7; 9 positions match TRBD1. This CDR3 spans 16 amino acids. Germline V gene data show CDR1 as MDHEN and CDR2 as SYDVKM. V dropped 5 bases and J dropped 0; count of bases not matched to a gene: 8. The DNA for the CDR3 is TGTGCCAGCAGTACCCCCGGGACAGGGCTCTCCTACGAGCAGTACTTC. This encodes CASSTPGTGLSYEQYF.

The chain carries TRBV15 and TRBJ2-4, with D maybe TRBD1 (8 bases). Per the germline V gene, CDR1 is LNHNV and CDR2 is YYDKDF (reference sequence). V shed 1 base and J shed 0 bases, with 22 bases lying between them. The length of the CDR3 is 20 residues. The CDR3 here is CATSRGVGTGGVLAKNIQYF. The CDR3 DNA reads TGTGCCACCAGCAGAGGCGTGGGCACAGGGGGGGTACTAGCCAAAAACATTCAGTACTTC.

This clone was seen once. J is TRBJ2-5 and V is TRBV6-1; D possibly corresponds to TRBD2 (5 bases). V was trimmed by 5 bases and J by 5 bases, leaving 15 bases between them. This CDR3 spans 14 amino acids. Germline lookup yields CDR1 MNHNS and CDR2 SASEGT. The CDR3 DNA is TGTGCCAGCAGTAGCGGACGGACGGTCGAGACCCAGTACTTC. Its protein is CASSSGRTVETQYF.

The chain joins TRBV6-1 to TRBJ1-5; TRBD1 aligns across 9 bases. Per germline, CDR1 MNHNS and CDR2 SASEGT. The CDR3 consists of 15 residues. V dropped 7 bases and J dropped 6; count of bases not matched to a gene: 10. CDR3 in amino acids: CASILQGAGSQPQHF. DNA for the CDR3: TGTGCCAGCATTCTACAGGGGGCAGGGAGTCAGCCCCAGCATTTT.

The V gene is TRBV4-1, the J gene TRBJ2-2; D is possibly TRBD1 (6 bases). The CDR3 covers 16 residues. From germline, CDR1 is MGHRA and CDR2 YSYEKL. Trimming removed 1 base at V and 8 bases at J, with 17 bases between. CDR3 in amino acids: CASSQVAQGRPGELFF. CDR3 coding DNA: TGCGCCAGCAGCCAAGTGGCCCAGGGGCGGCCAGGGGAGCTGTTTTTT.

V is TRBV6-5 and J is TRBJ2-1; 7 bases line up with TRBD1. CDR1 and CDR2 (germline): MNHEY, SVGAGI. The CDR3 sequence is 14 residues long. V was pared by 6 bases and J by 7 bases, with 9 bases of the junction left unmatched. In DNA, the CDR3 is TGTGCCAGCAGGCCCGGACAGGCAGGAAATGAGCAGTTCTTC. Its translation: CASRPGQAGNEQFF.

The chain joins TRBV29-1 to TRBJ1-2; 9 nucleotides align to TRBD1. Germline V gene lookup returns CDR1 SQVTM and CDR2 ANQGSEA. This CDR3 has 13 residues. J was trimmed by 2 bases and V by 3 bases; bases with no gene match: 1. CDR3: CSVDTGGNYGYTF. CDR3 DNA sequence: TGCAGCGTTGATACAGGGGGCAACTATGGCTACACCTTC.

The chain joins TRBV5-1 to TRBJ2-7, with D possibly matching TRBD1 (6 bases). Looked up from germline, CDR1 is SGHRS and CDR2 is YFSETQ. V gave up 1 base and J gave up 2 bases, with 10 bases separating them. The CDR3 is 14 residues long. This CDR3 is CASSLSGGPYEQYF. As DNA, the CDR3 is TGCGCCAGCAGCTTGAGTGGGGGCCCCTACGAGCAGTACTTC.

The CDR3 DNA reads as TGTGCCAGCAGCTTGCAGTCCGCAAATCAGCCCCAGCATTTT. Protein product: CASSLQSANQPQHF. The chain links TRBV7-2 to TRBJ1-5; D is uncertain. The CDR3 contains 14 residues. The V and J ends lost 3 bases and 4 bases respectively, with 10 bases between them. Germline assignment: CDR1 SGHTA and CDR2 FQGNSA.

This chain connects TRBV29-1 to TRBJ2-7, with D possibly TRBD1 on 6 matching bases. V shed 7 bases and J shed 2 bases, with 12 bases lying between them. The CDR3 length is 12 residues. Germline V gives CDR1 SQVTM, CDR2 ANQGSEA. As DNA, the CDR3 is TGCAGCGCTAAGGACAGTACCTACGAGCAGTACTTC. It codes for CSAKDSTYEQYF.